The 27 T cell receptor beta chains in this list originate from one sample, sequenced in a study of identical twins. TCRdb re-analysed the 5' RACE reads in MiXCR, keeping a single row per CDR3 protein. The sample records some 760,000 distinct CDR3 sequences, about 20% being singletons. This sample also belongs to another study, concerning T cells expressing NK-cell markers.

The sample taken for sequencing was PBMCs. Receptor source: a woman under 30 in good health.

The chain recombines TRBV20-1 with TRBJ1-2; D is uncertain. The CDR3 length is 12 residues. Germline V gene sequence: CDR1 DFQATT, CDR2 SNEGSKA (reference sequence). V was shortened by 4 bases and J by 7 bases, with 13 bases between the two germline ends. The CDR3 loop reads CSATRYGSGYTF. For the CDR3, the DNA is TGCAGTGCTACAAGATACGGGTCTGGCTACACCTTC.

The DNA for the CDR3 is TGTGCCAGCTCACCACCGGGTACAGGCCGTAATGGCTACACCTTC. This codes for CASSPPGTGRNGYTF. The chain has TRBV18 and TRBJ1-2; perhaps TRBD1 as D (5 bases). V shed 0 bases and J shed 6 bases, with 14 bases lying between them. Germline values: CDR1 KGHSH, CDR2 LQKENI. This CDR3 has 15 residues.

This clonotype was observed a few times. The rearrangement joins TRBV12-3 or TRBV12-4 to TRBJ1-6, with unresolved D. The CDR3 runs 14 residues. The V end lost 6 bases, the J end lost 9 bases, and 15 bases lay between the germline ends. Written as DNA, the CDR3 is TGTGCCAGCAGACTCGGGGAGGGAGCTTCACCCCTCCACTTT. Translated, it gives CASRLGEGASPLHF.

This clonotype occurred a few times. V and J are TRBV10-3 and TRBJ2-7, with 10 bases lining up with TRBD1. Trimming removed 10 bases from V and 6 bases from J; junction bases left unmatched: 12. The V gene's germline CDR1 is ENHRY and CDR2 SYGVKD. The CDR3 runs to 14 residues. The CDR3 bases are TGTGCCACCTGGGTGGGAGACAGGGGGCGCGAGCAGTACTTC. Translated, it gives CATWVGDRGREQYF.

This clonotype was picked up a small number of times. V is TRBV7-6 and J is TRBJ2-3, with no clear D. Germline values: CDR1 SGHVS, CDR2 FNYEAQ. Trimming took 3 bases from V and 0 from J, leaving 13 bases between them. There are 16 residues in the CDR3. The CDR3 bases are TGTGCCAGCAGCTTGCCCCTTGGCACTAGCACAGATACGCAGTATTTT. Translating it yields CASSLPLGTSTDTQYF.

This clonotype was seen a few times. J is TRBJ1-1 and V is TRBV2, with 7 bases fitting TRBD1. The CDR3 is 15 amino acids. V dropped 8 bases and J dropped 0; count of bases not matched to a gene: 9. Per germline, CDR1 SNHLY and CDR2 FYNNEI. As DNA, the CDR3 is TGTGCCAGCTCACGACAGGGCCTTGTGAACACTGAAGCTTTCTTT. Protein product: CASSRQGLVNTEAFF.

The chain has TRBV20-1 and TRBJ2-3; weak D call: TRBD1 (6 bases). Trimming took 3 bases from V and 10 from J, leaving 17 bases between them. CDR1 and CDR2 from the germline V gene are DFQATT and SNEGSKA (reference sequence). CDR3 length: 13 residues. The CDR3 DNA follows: TGCAGTGCTAGGGGGGACACCATTCAGGCGCAGTATTTT. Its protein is CSARGDTIQAQYF.

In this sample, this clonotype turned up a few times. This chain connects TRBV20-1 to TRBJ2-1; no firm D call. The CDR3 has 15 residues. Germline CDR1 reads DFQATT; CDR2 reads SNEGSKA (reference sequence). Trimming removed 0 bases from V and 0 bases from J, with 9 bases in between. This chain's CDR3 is CSARDPVSSYNEQFF. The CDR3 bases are TGCAGTGCTAGAGATCCCGTATCCTCCTACAATGAGCAGTTCTTC.

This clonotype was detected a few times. This CDR3 is CSARVTALRGNEQFF. In DNA, the CDR3 is TGCAGTGCTAGAGTGACAGCCCTCAGGGGCAATGAGCAGTTCTTC. The chain recombines TRBV20-1 with TRBJ2-1; D possibly corresponds to TRBD1 (6 bases). V dropped 1 base and J dropped 6 bases, with 16 bases sitting between them. CDR1 DFQATT and CDR2 SNEGSKA come from the germline V gene (reference sequence). This CDR3 contains 15 residues.

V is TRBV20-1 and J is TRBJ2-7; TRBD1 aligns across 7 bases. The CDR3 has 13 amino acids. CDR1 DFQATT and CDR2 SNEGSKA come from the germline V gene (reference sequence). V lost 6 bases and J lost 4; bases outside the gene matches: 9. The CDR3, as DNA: TGCAGTGCCTGGGACAGAGCTTGGTACGAGCAGTACTTC. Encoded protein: CSAWDRAWYEQYF.

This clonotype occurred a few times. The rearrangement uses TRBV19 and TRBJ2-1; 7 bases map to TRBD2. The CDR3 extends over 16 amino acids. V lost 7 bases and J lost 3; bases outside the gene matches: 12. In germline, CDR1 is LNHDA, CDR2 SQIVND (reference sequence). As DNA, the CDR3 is TGTGCCAGTAAGGGAAGCGGGACTGGGTTCTACAATGAGCAGTTCTTC. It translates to CASKGSGTGFYNEQFF.

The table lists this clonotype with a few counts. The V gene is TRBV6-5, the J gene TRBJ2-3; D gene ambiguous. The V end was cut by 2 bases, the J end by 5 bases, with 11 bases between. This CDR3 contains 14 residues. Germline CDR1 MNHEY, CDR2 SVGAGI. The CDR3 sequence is CASSYTGVGDTQYF. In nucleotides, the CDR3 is TGTGCCAGCAGTTACACCGGCGTGGGAGATACGCAGTATTTT.

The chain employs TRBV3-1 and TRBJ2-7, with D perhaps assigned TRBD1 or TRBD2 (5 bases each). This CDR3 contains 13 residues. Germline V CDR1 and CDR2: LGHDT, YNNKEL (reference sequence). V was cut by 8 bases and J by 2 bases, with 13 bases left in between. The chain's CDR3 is CASEGTVTYEQYF. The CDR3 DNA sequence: TGTGCCAGCGAAGGGACGGTAACCTACGAGCAGTACTTC.

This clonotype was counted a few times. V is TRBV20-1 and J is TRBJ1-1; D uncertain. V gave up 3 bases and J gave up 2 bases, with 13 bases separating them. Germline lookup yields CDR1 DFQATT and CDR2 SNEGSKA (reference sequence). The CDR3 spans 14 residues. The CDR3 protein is CSASWAGRNTEAFF. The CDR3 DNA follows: TGCAGTGCTAGTTGGGCAGGTAGAAACACTGAAGCTTTCTTT.

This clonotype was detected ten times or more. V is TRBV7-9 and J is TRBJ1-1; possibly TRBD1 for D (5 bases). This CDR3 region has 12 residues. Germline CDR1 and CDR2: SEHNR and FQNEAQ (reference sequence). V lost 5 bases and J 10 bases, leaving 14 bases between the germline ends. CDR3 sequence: CASSAKAGPAFF. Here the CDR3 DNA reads TGTGCCAGCAGCGCAAAGGCGGGGCCAGCTTTCTTT.

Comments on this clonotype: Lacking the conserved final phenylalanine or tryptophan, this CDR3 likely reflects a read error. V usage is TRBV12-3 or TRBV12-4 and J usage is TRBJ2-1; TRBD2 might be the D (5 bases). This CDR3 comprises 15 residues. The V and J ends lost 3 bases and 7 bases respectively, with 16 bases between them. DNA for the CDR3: TGTGCCAGCAGTTTGGCCCCGGGGTTATTAAATGAGCAGTTCTCC. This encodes CASSLAPGLLNEQFS.

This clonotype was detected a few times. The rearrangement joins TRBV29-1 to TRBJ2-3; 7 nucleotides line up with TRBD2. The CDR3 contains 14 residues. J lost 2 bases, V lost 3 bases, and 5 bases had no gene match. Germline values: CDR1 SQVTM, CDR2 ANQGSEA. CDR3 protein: CSVDSGANTDTQYF. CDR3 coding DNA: TGCAGCGTTGACAGCGGGGCTAACACAGATACGCAGTATTTT.

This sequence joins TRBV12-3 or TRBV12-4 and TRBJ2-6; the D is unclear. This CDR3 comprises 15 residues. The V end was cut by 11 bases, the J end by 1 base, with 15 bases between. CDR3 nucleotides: TGTGCCGCTACCCGAGTCTCGTCTGGGGCCAACGTCCTGACTTTC. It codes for CAATRVSSGANVLTF.

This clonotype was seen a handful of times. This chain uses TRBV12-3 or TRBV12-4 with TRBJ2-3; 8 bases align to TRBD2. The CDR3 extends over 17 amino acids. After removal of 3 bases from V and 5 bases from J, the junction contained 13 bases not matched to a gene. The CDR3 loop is CASSFQLAAQEVDTQYF. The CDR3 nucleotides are TGTGCCAGCAGTTTCCAACTAGCGGCCCAAGAGGTAGATACGCAGTATTTT.

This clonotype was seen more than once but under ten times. This CDR3 reads CSARMTVYEQYF. DNA of the CDR3: TGCAGTGCTAGAATGACGGTCTACGAGCAGTACTTC. The chain uses TRBV20-1 and TRBJ2-7, with D unclear. Between the trimmed V and J ends, which lost 2 bases and 3 bases, there was a span of 8 bases. This CDR3 has 12 residues. The germline gives CDR1 DFQATT, CDR2 SNEGSKA (reference sequence).

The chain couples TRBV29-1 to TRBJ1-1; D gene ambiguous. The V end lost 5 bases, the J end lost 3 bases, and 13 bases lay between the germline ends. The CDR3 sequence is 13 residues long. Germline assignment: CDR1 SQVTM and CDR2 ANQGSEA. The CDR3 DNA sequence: TGCAGCGTTAAGGTCAGGAGGGACACTGAAGCTTTCTTT. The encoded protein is CSVKVRRDTEAFF.

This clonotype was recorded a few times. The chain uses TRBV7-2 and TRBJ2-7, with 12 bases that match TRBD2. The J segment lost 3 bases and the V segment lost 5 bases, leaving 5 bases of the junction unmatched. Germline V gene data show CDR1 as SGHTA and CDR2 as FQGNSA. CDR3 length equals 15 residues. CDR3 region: CASSVRLAGDYEQYF. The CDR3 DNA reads TGTGCCAGCAGCGTACGACTAGCGGGAGACTACGAGCAGTACTTC.

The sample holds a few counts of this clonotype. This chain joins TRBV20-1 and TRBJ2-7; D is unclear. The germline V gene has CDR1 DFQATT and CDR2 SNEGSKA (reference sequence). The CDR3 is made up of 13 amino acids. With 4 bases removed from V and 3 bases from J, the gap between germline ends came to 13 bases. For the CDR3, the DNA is TGCAGTGCTACCCGGCCCGACTTCTACGAGCAGTACTTC. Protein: CSATRPDFYEQYF.

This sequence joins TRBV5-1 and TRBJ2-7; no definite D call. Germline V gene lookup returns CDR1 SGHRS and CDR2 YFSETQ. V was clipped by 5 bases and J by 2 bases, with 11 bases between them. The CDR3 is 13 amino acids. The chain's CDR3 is CASRRPATYEQYF. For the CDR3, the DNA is TGCGCCAGCAGACGTCCAGCGACCTACGAGCAGTACTTC.

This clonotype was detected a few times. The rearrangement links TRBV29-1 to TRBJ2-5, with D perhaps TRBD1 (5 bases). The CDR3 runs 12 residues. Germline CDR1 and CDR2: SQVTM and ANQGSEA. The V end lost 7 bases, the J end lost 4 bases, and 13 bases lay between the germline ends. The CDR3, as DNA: TGCAGCGGGGGAAGTGGGGCAGAGACCCAGTACTTC. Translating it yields CSGGSGAETQYF.

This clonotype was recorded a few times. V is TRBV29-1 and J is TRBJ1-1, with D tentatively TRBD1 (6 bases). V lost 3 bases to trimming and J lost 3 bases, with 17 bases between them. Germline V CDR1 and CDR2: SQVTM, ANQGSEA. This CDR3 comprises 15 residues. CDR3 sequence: CSVDSHGGGDTEAFF. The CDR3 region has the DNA TGCAGCGTTGACTCCCACGGGGGGGGCGACACTGAAGCTTTCTTT.

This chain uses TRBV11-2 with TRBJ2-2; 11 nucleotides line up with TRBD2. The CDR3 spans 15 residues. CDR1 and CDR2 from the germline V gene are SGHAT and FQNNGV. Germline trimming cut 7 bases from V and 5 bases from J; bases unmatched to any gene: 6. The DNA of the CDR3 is TGTGCCAGCACTGTACTAGCGGGAGTAACCGGGGAGCTGTTTTTT. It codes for CASTVLAGVTGELFF.